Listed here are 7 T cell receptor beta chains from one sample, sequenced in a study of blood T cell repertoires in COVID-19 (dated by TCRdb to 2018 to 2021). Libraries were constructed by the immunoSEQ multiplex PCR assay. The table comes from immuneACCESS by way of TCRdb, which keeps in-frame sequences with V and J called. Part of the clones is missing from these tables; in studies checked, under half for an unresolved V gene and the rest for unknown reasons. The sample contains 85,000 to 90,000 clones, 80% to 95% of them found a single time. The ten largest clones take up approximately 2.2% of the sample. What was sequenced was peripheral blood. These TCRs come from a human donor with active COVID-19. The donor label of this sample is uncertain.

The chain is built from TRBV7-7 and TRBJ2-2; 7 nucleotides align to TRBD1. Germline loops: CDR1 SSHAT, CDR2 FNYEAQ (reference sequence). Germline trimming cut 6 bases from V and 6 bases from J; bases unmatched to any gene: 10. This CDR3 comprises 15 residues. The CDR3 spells CASSIGTVRAGELFF. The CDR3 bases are TGTGCCAGCAGTATAGGGACAGTAAGAGCCGGGGAGCTGTTTTTT.

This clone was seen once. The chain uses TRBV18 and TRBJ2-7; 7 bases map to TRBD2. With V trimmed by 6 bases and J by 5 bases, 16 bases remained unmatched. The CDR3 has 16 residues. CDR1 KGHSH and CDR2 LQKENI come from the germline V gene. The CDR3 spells CASSSDPEAGGNEQYF. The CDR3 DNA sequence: TGTGCCAGCTCCTCCGACCCTGAGGCCGGGGGGAACGAGCAGTACTTC.

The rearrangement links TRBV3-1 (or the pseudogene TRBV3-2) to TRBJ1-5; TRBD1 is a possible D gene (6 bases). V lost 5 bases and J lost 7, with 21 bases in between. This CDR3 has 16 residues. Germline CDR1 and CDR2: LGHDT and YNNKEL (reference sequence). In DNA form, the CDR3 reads TGTGCCAGCAGCGTCATGCCGACAGGTACGAGACAGCCCCAGCATTTT. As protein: CASSVMPTGTRQPQHF.

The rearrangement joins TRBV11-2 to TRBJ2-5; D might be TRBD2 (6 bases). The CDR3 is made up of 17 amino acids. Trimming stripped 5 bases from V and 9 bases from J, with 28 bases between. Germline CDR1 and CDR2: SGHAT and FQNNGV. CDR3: CASSRPPRDVPGVAQYF. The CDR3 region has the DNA TGTGCCAGCAGCCGACCCCCCAGGGATGTGCCGGGGGTGGCCCAGTACTTC. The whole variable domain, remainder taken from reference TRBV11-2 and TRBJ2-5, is EAGVAQSPRYKIIEKRQSVAFWCNPISGHATLYWYQQILGQGPKLLIQFQNNGVVDDSQLPKDRFSAERLKGVDSTLKIQPAKLEDSAVYLCASSRPPRDVPGVAQYFGPGTRLLVL.

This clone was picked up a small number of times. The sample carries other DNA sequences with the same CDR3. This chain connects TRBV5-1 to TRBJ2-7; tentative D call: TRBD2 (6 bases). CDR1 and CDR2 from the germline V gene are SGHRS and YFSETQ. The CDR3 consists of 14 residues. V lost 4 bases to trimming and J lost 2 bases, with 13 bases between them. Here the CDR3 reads CASSPGTGAYEQYF. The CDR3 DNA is TGCGCCAGCAGCCCCGGGACGGGGGCCTACGAGCAGTACTTC.

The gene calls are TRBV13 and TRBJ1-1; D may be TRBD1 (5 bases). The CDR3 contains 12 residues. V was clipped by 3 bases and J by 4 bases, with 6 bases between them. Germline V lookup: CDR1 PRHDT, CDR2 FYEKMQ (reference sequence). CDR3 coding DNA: TGTGCCAGCAGCTTCGACAGCACTGAAGCTTTCTTT. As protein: CASSFDSTEAFF.

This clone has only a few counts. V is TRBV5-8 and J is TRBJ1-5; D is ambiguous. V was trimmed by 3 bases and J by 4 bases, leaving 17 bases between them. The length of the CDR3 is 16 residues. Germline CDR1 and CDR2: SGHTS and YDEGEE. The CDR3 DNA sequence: TGTGCCAGCAGCTACGCAGCGTGGCAAGGTAATCAGCCCCAGCATTTT. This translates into CASSYAAWQGNQPQHF.